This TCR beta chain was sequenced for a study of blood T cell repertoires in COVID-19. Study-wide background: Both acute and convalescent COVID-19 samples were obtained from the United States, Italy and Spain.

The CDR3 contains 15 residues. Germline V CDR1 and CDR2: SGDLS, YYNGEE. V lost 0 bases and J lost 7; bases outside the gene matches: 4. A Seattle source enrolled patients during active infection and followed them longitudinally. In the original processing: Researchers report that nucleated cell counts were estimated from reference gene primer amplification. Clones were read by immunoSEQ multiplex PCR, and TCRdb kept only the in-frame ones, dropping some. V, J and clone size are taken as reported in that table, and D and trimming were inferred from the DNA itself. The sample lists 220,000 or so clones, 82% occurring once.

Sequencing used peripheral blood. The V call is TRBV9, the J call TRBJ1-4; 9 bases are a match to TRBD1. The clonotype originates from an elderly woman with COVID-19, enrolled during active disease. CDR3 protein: CASSVATGGSEKLFF. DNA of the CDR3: TGTGCCAGCAGCGTAGCGACAGGGGGTAGTGAAAAACTGTTTTTT.